This is a list of T cell receptor beta chains from one sample in a study of Ad26.COV2.S vaccination and SARS-CoV-2 variants. Method: immunoSEQ multiplex PCR; TCRdb's copy keeps in-frame clones and lacks some. This table holds roughly 420,000 clones, about 88% found once. The specimen comprised peripheral blood, sampled in a trial of Ad26.COV2.S vaccine versus placebo. The receptors were gathered from a person aged 18 to 65 who received the Ad26.COV2.S COVID-19 vaccine or a placebo. Each CDR3 is given with its conserved first and last residue. D genes are given only for firm matches. Some rows mark clone size as missing; the rest say once, few, many or name a class of expanded clone.

v_call	d_call	j_call	clone_size	cdr3_nt	cdr3_aa
TRBV11-3	.	TRBJ1-1	.	TGTGCCAGCAGCCTAATCATGAACACTGAAGCTTTCTTT	CASSLIMNTEAFF
TRBV25-1	.	TRBJ2-7	.	TGTGCCAGCAGTGAAACGGAGGGAAGCGACGAGCAGTACTTC	CASSETEGSDEQYF
TRBV7-3	.	TRBJ2-5	.	TGTGCCAGCAGCCCTCGGGGATCCGGGACCCAGTACTTC	CASSPRGSGTQYF
TRBV6-4	.	TRBJ1-1	.	TGTGCCAGCAGTGACGGGCTCCACACTGAAGCTTTCTTT	CASSDGLHTEAFF
TRBV10-3	.	TRBJ2-2	.	TGTGCCATCAGTGAGACTAGGGGTAACACCGGGGAGCTGTTTTTT	CAISETRGNTGELFF
TRBV29-1	.	TRBJ1-2	.	TGCAGCGTTGGATGGAATGGCTACACCTTC	CSVGWNGYTF
TRBV7-9	.	TRBJ1-1	.	TGTGCCAGCAGCAGACAGAACACTGAAGCTTTCTTT	CASSRQNTEAFF
TRBV6-5	.	TRBJ1-2	.	TGTGCCAGCAGCCACAGGCCTAACTATGGCTACACCTTC	CASSHRPNYGYTF
TRBV7-9	TRBD1	TRBJ1-5	.	TGTGCCAGCAGCCCAGGGGGTCTCGTGCCCCAGCATTTT	CASSPGGLVPQHF
TRBV5-1	.	TRBJ1-6	few	TGCGCCAGCAGCTGGGCACAGGGCGTGGGTTCACCCCTCCACTTT	CASSWAQGVGSPLHF
TRBV18	TRBD1	TRBJ1-5	.	TGTGCCAGCTCATCATCGGGACAGTTATATAGCAATCAGCCCCAGCATTTT	CASSSSGQLYSNQPQHF
TRBV5-1	TRBD2	TRBJ2-1	.	TGCGCCAGCAGCTTCCGGACTAGCACAACCAATGAGCAGTTCTTC	CASSFRTSTTNEQFF
TRBV7-2	.	TRBJ1-1	.	TGTGCCAGCAGCTTATTTCTACCGAACACTGAAGCTTTCTTT	CASSLFLPNTEAFF
TRBV11-3	.	TRBJ1-2	.	TGTGCCAGCAGCTTAAACGACAGAAACTATGGCTACACCTTC	CASSLNDRNYGYTF
TRBV11-3	.	TRBJ1-6	.	TGTGCCAGCAGCCCCAGGGGTAATTCACCCCTCCACTTT	CASSPRGNSPLHF
TRBV29-1	.	TRBJ2-3	.	TGCAGCGTTGACTTGAGCACAGATACGCAGTATTTT	CSVDLSTDTQYF
TRBV18	.	TRBJ1-1	.	TGTGCCAGCTCATCGGGAGCGGGCACTGAAGCTTTCTTT	CASSSGAGTEAFF
TRBV27	.	TRBJ1-6	.	TGTGCCAGCAGTTCCAATTCACCCCTCCACTTT	CASSSNSPLHF
TRBV27	.	TRBJ2-1	.	TGTGCCAGCAGTTTTTCGCGATTTCCCGCTTACAATGAGCAGTTCTTC	CASSFSRFPAYNEQFF
TRBV4-3	.	TRBJ1-3	.	TGCGCCAGCAGCCAAGATCCCGGAAGGAGCTCTGGAAACACCATATATTTT	CASSQDPGRSSGNTIYF
TRBV7-2	TRBD2	TRBJ2-5	once	TGTGCCAGCAGCCTAAACGCTCGGACTAGCGGGAGTGTAGATGAGACCCAGTACTTC	CASSLNARTSGSVDETQYF
TRBV13	.	TRBJ2-7	.	TGTGCCAGCAGCCCTCCTGGAGTAAGCTACGAGCAGTACTTC	CASSPPGVSYEQYF
TRBV5-4	TRBD1	TRBJ2-5	.	TGTGCCAGCAGCTCCGGGGGACAGGTGAAGACCCAGTACTTC	CASSSGGQVKTQYF
TRBV13	.	TRBJ2-4	.	TGTGCCAGCAGCTTAGGCATAAGGTTGGTCGGGCAGGGAAACATTCAGTACTTC	CASSLGIRLVGQGNIQYF
TRBV6-6	TRBD1	TRBJ2-2	.	TGTGCCTCCAAAGACAGGGACACCGGGGAGCTGTTTTTT	CASKDRDTGELFF
TRBV11-1	TRBD1	TRBJ2-1	few	TGTGCCAGCAGCAGGACAGGGAACAACAATGAGCAGTTCTTC	CASSRTGNNNEQFF
TRBV7-3	TRBD2	TRBJ2-1	.	TGTGCCAGCAGCTTAGGCGGGAGTGCGGTTGAGCAGTTCTTC	CASSLGGSAVEQFF
TRBV7-2	.	TRBJ1-1	once	TGTGCCAGCAGCTTAGATCTTCGACAGCCTGAAGCTTTCTTT	CASSLDLRQPEAFF
TRBV6-5	.	TRBJ2-5	.	TGTGCCAGCAGTTACTCGAAGACAGCAAGTCAAGAGACCCAGTACTTC	CASSYSKTASQETQYF
TRBV24-1	.	TRBJ1-1	.	TGTGCCACCAGGTATATTTCAAGAGATGAAGCTTTCTTT	CATRYISRDEAFF
TRBV6-5	.	TRBJ2-3	once	TGTGCGAGCAAGAGGGTAGCCACAGGAGATACGCAGTATTTT	CASKRVATGDTQYF
TRBV7-2	.	TRBJ1-3	.	TGTGCCAGCAGCCATTCACCAGGGAGGGGAAACACCATATATTTT	CASSHSPGRGNTIYF
TRBV7-3	.	TRBJ2-1	.	TGTGCCAGCAGCTTAAACATCTACAATGAGCAGTTCTTC	CASSLNIYNEQFF
TRBV29-1	.	TRBJ2-5	.	TGCAGCGGTTTCACAGGGGAGGGAGAGACCCAGTACTTC	CSGFTGEGETQYF
TRBV11-2	.	TRBJ2-1	.	TGTGCCAGCAGCTTAGTCCGCGTGAAGACAGCTACCTACAATGAGCAGTTCTTC	CASSLVRVKTATYNEQFF
TRBV6-6	.	TRBJ1-1	.	TGTGCCAGCAGTTTCACCCAGGGAACTGAAGCTTTCTTT	CASSFTQGTEAFF
TRBV7-3	.	TRBJ2-5	.	TGTGCCAGCAGCTTAACAGGGGAGGAGACCCAGTACTTC	CASSLTGEETQYF
TRBV25-1	.	TRBJ2-7	.	TGTGCCAGCCAACTGGGGGTCCGGAGCGAGCAGTACTTC	CASQLGVRSEQYF
TRBV18	.	TRBJ1-2	.	TGTGCCAGCTCACCGAGCCAGGGGTTAGATGGCTACACCTTC	CASSPSQGLDGYTF
TRBV2	.	TRBJ1-3	.	TGTGCCAGCAGTGACTGGTCTGGAAACACCATATATTTT	CASSDWSGNTIYF
TRBV6-5	TRBD1	TRBJ1-1	.	TGTGCCAGCAGTTACGGGGACAGGGGCGTTGACACTGAAGCTTTCTTT	CASSYGDRGVDTEAFF
TRBV14	.	TRBJ1-1	.	TGTGCCAGCAGCCAAGTGTGGGGGCTCTCTGAAGCTTTCTTT	CASSQVWGLSEAFF
TRBV4-3	.	TRBJ1-1	.	TGCGCCAGCAGCCAAGTTGGAGGAACTGAAGCTTTCTTT	CASSQVGGTEAFF
TRBV7-3	.	TRBJ2-7	.	TGTGCCAGCAGCTTAGCCTTAGGGGAAAGGGTCTACGAGCAGTACTTC	CASSLALGERVYEQYF
TRBV5-8	.	TRBJ2-1	.	TGTGCCAGCAGCTTAGGGATTAGGGGGTCTGGGGAGCAGTTCTTC	CASSLGIRGSGEQFF
TRBV18	.	TRBJ1-4	.	TGTGCCAGCTCACTTCAAGGCAGGAATGAAAAACTGTTTTTT	CASSLQGRNEKLFF
TRBV7-9	.	TRBJ1-3	once	TGTGCCAGCAGCTTAAATCTAGGGACCCAAGGAAACACCATATATTTT	CASSLNLGTQGNTIYF
TRBV5-4	TRBD1	TRBJ2-1	.	TGTGCCAGCAGCGGGGACAGCTACAATGAGCAGTTCTTC	CASSGDSYNEQFF
TRBV5-4	.	TRBJ2-3	.	TGTGCCAGCAGGAACTCTGAAGGGTATACGCAGTATTTT	CASRNSEGYTQYF
TRBV28	.	TRBJ2-7	.	TGTGCCAGCAGGAACGGGAGATTCCCCGGGGAGCAGTACTTC	CASRNGRFPGEQYF
TRBV6-5	TRBD2	TRBJ2-1	.	TGTGCCAGCCGGGGATCGGGACTAGCGGGGGGGCCGCAGTTCTTC	CASRGSGLAGGPQFF
TRBV5-1	.	TRBJ2-7	.	TGCGCCAGCAGCCACCCCACCCCCAAGAGTCCCACCTACGAGCAGTACTTC	CASSHPTPKSPTYEQYF
TRBV3-1/TRBV3-2	.	TRBJ2-7	.	TGTGCCAGCAGCCGCCCGGGCCATCAATACGAGCAGTACTTC	CASSRPGHQYEQYF
TRBV5-1	.	TRBJ1-1	.	TGCGCCAGCAGCTTGGCCAGGCCCCGCGAGGACACTGAAGCTTTCTTT	CASSLARPREDTEAFF
TRBV19	.	TRBJ2-7	.	TGTGCCAGTAGTTGGTCGGTAGCATTAGTCCCGAGGGAGCAGTACTTC	CASSWSVALVPREQYF
TRBV6-2/TRBV6-3	.	TRBJ2-3	.	TGTGCCAGCAGTTACTTCGGACTGACTAGCACAGATACGCAGTATTTT	CASSYFGLTSTDTQYF
TRBV5-1	.	TRBJ2-1	.	TGCGCCAGCAGCCCGGGTCCCGGTGTATGGGAGCAGTTCTTC	CASSPGPGVWEQFF
TRBV4-3	TRBD2	TRBJ2-3	once	TGCGCCAGCAGCCAAGAGGGTTCTAGCGGGGGGGAAGATACGCAGTATTTT	CASSQEGSSGGEDTQYF
TRBV30	TRBD1	TRBJ1-3	.	TGTGCCTGGGGGGGACAGGGGGCTGGAAACACCATATATTTT	CAWGGQGAGNTIYF